This entry concerns a single T cell receptor beta chain. Germline V gene sequence: CDR1 SGDLS, CDR2 YYNGEE. This CDR3 is built from 16 residues. V was trimmed by 2 bases and J by 0 bases, leaving 12 bases between them. The data stem from a study of PD-1 blockade in classical Hodgkin lymphoma. Study-wide background: Intravenous delivery of nivolumab at 3 mg/kg to patients occurred every 2 weeks.

With no exception, relapse followed autologous stem cell transplantation in all patients, and brentuximab vedotin exposure varied. Clones were sequenced by immunoSEQ multiplex PCR, and TCRdb holds only the in-frame ones, with some missing. Counted here are roughly 150,000 clones, 78% occurring once; the ten biggest clones make up roughly 9.2%. This TCR was recovered from a human donor with classical Hodgkin lymphoma. The sequencing used peripheral blood mononuclear cells (PBMCs), collected before the second cycle of nivolumab. V is TRBV9 and J is TRBJ1-3, with D perhaps TRBD1 (6 bases). CDR3 amino acids: CASSVGGQSSGNTIYF. Here the CDR3 DNA reads TGTGCCAGCAGCGTTGGGGGGCAGAGCTCTGGAAACACCATATATTTT. Combining the CDR3 with reference TRBV9 and TRBJ1-3 gives the whole variable domain DSGVTQTPKHLITATGQRVTLRCSPRSGDLSVYWYQQSLDQGLQFLIQYYNGEERAKGNILERFSAQQFPDLHSELNLSSLELGDSALYFCASSVGGQSSGNTIYFGEGSWLTVV.